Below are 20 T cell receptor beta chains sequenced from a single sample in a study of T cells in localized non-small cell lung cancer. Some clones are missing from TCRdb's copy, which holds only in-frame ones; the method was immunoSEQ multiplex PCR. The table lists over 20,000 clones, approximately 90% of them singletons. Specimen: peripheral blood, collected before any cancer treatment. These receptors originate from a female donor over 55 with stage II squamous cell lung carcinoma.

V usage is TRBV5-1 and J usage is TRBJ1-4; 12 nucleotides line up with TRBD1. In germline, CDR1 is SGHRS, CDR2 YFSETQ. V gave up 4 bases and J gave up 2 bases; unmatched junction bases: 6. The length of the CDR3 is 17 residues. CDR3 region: CASSAPGQGATNEKLFF. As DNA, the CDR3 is TGCGCCAGCAGCGCGCCGGGACAGGGGGCTACTAATGAAAAACTGTTTTTT.

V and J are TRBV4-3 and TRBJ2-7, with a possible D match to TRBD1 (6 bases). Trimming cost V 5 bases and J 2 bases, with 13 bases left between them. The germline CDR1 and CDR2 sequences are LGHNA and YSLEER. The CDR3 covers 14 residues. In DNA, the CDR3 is TGCGCCAGCAGCGCAATGGGGGCAGCCTACGAGCAGTACTTC. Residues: CASSAMGAAYEQYF.

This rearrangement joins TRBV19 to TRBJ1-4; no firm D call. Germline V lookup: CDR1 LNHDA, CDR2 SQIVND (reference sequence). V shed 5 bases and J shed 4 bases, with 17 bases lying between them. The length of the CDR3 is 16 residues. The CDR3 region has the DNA TGTGCCAGTAGTTCATATGTGGGGAACTTTAATGAAAAACTGTTTTTT. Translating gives CASSSYVGNFNEKLFF.

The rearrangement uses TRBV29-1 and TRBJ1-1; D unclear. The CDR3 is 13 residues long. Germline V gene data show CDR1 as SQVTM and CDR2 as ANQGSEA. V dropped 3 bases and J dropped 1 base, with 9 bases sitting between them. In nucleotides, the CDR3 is TGCAGCGTTGAGGCACTCGCGAACACTGAAGCTTTCTTT. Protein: CSVEALANTEAFF.

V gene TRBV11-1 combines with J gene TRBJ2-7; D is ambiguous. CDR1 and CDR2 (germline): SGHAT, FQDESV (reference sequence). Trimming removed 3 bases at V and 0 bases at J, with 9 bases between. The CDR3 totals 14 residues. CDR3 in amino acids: CASSFPARSYEQYF. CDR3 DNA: TGTGCCAGCAGCTTTCCTGCTCGCTCCTACGAGCAGTACTTC.

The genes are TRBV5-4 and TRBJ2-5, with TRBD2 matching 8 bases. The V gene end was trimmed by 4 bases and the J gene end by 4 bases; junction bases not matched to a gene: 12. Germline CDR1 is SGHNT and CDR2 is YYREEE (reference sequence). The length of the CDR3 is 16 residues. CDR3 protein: CASSPAPRGGGETQYF. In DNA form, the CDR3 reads TGTGCCAGCAGCCCCGCGCCCCGGGGGGGTGGAGAGACCCAGTACTTC. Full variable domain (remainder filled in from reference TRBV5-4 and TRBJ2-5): ETGVTQSPTHLIKTRGQQVTLRCSSQSGHNTVSWYQQALGQGPQFIFQYYREEENGRGNFPPRFSGLQFPNYSSELNVNALELDDSALYLCASSPAPRGGGETQYFGPGTRLLVL.

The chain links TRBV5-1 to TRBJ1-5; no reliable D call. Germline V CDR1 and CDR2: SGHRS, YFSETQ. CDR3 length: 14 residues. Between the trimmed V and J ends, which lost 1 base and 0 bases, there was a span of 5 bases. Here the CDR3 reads CASSLMGSNQPQHF. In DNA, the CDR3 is TGCGCCAGCAGCTTGATGGGTAGCAATCAGCCCCAGCATTTT.

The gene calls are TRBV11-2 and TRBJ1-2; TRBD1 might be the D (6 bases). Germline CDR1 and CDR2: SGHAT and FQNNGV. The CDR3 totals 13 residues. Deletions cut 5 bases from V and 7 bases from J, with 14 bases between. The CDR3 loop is CASSPGGRVGYTF. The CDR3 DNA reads TGTGCCAGCAGCCCGGGGGGGCGGGTTGGCTACACCTTC.

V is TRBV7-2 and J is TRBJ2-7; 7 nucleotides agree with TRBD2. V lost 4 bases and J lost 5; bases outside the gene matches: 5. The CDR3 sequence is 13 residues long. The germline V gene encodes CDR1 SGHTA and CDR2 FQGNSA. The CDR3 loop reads CASSSKGGDEQYF. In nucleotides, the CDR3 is TGTGCCAGCAGCTCTAAGGGAGGGGACGAGCAGTACTTC.

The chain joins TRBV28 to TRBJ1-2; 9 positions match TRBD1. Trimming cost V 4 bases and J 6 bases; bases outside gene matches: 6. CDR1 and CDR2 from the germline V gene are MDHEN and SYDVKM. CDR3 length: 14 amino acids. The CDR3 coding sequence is TGTGCCAGCAGTTCACTTACAGGGGGCGATGGCTACACCTTC. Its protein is CASSSLTGGDGYTF.

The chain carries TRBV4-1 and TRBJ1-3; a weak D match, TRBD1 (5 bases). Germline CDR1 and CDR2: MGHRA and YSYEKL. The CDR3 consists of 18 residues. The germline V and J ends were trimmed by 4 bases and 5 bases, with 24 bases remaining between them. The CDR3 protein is CASSPTNFFSGSRNTIYF. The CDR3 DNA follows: TGCGCCAGCAGCCCCACAAACTTTTTCTCAGGGTCAAGAAACACCATATATTTT.

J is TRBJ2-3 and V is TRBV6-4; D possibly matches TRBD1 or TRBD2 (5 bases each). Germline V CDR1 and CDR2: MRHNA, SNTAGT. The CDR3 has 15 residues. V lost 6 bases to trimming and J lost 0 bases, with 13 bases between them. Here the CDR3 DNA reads TGTGCCAGCAGAACCGGGACGGGCAGCACAGATACGCAGTATTTT. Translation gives CASRTGTGSTDTQYF.

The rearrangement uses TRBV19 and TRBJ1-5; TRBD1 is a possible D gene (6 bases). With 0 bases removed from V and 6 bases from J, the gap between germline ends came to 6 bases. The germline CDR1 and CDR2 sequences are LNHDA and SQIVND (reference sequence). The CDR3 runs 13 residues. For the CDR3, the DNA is TGTGCCAGTAGTATAGAACAGGGTCAGCCCCAGCATTTT. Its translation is CASSIEQGQPQHF.

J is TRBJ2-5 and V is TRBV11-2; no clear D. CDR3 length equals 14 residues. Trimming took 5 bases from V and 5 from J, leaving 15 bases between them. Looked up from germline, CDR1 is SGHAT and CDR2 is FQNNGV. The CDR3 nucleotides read TGTGCCAGCAGCACCCGCCCCTTGGGGGAGACCCAGTACTTC. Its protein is CASSTRPLGETQYF.

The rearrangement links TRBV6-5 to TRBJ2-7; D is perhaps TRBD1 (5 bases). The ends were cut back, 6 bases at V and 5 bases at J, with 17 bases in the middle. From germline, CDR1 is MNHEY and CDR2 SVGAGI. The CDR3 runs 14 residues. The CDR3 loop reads CASRRKGYGDEQYF. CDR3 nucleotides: TGTGCCAGCAGACGGAAGGGGTATGGGGACGAGCAGTACTTC.

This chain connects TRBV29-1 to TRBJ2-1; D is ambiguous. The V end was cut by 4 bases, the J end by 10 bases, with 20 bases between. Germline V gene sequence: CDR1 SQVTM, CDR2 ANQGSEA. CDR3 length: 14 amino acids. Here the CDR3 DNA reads TGCAGCGTTGGTACTATCATGAATTCAAGGGAGCAGTTCTTC. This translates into CSVGTIMNSREQFF.

Written as DNA, the CDR3 is TGTGCCTGGAGTGTCGGGCAGGGAGATCAGCCCCAGCATTTT. Amino acid sequence: CAWSVGQGDQPQHF. The chain recombines TRBV30 with TRBJ1-5; a possible D gene is TRBD1 (5 bases). V lost 0 bases to trimming and J lost 5 bases, with 11 bases between them. CDR1 GTSNPN and CDR2 SVGIG come from the germline V gene (reference sequence). The CDR3 has 14 amino acids.

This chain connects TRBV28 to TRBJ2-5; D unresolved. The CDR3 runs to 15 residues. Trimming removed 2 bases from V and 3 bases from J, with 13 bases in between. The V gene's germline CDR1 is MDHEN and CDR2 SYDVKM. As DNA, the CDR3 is TGTGCCAGCAGTTTAAGCCGGGTAGCCAAAGAGACCCAGTACTTC. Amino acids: CASSLSRVAKETQYF. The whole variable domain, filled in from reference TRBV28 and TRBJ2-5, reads DVKVTQSSRYLVKRTGEKVFLECVQDMDHENMFWYRQDPGLGLRLIYFSYDVKMKEKGDIPEGYSVSREKKERFSLILESASTNQTSMYLCASSLSRVAKETQYFGPGTRLLVL.

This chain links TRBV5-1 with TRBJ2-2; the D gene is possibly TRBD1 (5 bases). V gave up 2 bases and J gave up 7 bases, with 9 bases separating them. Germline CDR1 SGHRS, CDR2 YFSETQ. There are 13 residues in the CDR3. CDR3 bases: TGCGCCAGCAGCTTTGCAAGGGGCGGGGAGCTGTTTTTT. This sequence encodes CASSFARGGELFF. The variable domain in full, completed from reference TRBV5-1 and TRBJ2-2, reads KAGVTQTPRYLIKTRGQQVTLSCSPISGHRSVSWYQQTPGQGLQFLFEYFSETQRNKGNFPGRFSGRQFSNSRSEMNVSTLELGDSALYLCASSFARGGELFFGEGSRLTVL.

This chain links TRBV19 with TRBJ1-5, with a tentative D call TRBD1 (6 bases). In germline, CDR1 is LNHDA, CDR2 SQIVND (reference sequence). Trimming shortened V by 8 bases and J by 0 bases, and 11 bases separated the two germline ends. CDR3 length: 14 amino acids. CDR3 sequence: CASRGGYSNQPQHF. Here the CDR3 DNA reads TGTGCCAGTCGAGGGGGTTATAGCAATCAGCCCCAGCATTTT.